The 28 T cell receptor beta chains presented below share a single source sample, sequenced in a study of shared clonotypes between healthy human individuals. The data were produced by immunoSEQ multiplex PCR, yet TCRdb's version contains in-frame clones alone and is incomplete. This table holds approximately 980,000 clones, more than 75% found once. Sequencing was carried out using memory CD4+ T cells sorted from blood. Subset noted: CD45RA-negative fraction. The origin of the receptors is a man aged 18 to 29 in good health.

For the CDR3, the DNA is TGTGCCAGCAGCTCCAGACTAGCGGGCTACAATGAGCAGTTCTTC. This sequence encodes CASSSRLAGYNEQFF. This chain joins TRBV9 and TRBJ2-1, with 10 bases aligning to TRBD2. Looked up from germline, CDR1 is SGDLS and CDR2 is YYNGEE. With 4 bases clipped from V and 3 bases from J, the junction kept 4 bases outside the gene matches. The CDR3 spans 15 residues.

This clone appeared a few times. The V gene is TRBV5-5, the J gene TRBJ2-7, with 7 bases identical to TRBD1. This CDR3 region has 15 residues. Germline-derived CDR1 and CDR2 are SGHKS and YYEKEE (reference sequence). V was pared by 3 bases and J by 0 bases, with 6 bases of the junction left unmatched. For the CDR3, the DNA is TGTGCCAGCAGCTCGCAGGGACAGTCCTCCTACGAGCAGTACTTC. As protein: CASSSQGQSSYEQYF.

This chain links TRBV5-4 with TRBJ2-5; 11 bases align to TRBD2. CDR1 and CDR2 from the germline V gene are SGHNT and YYREEE (reference sequence). V shed 5 bases and J 4 bases; nucleotides not matched to a gene: 13. CDR3 length: 17 residues. The CDR3 DNA reads as TGTGCCAGCAGGCTAGGGCTAGCGGGAGGAAGAGGAGAGACCCAGTACTTC. Its protein is CASRLGLAGGRGETQYF.

V usage is TRBV5-1 and J usage is TRBJ1-1; D is unresolved. V was cut by 4 bases and J by 1 base, with 11 bases left in between. The length of the CDR3 is 14 residues. Looked up from germline, CDR1 is SGHRS and CDR2 is YFSETQ. For the CDR3, the DNA is TGCGCCAGCAGCGAAACGCCGGGGAACACTGAAGCTTTCTTT. Its translation is CASSETPGNTEAFF.

This chain uses TRBV10-1 with TRBJ2-3; 12 positions agree with TRBD2. Germline trimming cut 6 bases from V and 2 bases from J; bases unmatched to any gene: 9. Germline V gene data show CDR1 as WNHNN and CDR2 as SYGVQD (reference sequence). This CDR3 region has 17 residues. The CDR3 is CASSDPTSGGLTDTQYF. For the CDR3, the DNA is TGCGCCAGCAGCGACCCGACTAGCGGGGGCCTCACAGATACGCAGTATTTT.

This chain links TRBV11-3 with TRBJ2-3; TRBD2 matches 8 bases. The germline gives CDR1 SGHNT, CDR2 YENEEA. With 1 base clipped from V and 0 bases from J, the junction kept 15 bases outside the gene matches. This CDR3 has 20 residues. The CDR3 protein is CASSLGAVAGGISSTDTQYF. The CDR3 DNA reads as TGTGCCAGCAGCTTAGGAGCAGTGGCGGGAGGAATCTCTAGCACAGATACGCAGTATTTT.

The chain links TRBV28 to TRBJ1-4; TRBD1 matches 7 bases. This CDR3 is built from 16 residues. The V and J ends lost 4 bases and 0 bases, in that order; junction bases with no gene match: 5. The germline V gene has CDR1 MDHEN and CDR2 SYDVKM. This CDR3 reads CASSSGGRATNEKLFF. The CDR3 DNA sequence: TGTGCCAGCAGTTCAGGGGGTCGGGCAACTAATGAAAAACTGTTTTTT.

The chain employs TRBV5-4 and TRBJ2-1; the D gene is possibly TRBD1 (6 bases). The CDR3 runs to 15 residues. Germline V gene lookup returns CDR1 SGHNT and CDR2 YYREEE (reference sequence). The V gene lost 1 base and the J gene lost 6 bases, with 14 bases spanning the gap. The CDR3 coding sequence is TGTGCCAGCAGCTTGCAAACAGGGAGATCCAATGAGCAGTTCTTC. Its translation: CASSLQTGRSNEQFF.

The chain couples TRBV18 to TRBJ2-1; either TRBD1 or TRBD2 may fit D (5 bases each). The CDR3 consists of 14 residues. Germline CDR1 reads KGHSH; CDR2 reads LQKENI. Trimming stripped 4 bases from V and 5 bases from J, with 12 bases between. The CDR3 DNA is TGTGCCAGCTCACACGGGACGGAGAACAATGAGCAGTTCTTC. This codes for CASSHGTENNEQFF.

This chain uses TRBV7-2 with TRBJ2-1, with a weak D call TRBD1 (6 bases). The ends were cut back, 1 base at V and 7 bases at J, with 17 bases in the middle. The germline V gene encodes CDR1 SGHTA and CDR2 FQGNSA. The CDR3 loop spans 16 amino acids. Here the CDR3 reads CASSLGRQGKGNEQFF. The DNA of the CDR3 is TGTGCCAGCAGCTTAGGAAGGCAGGGGAAGGGAAATGAGCAGTTCTTC. Combining the CDR3 with reference TRBV7-2 and TRBJ2-1 gives the whole variable domain GAGVSQSPSNKVTEKGKDVELRCDPISGHTALYWYRQSLGQGLEFLIYFQGNSAPDKSGLPSDRFSAERTGGSVSTLTIQRTQQEDSAVYLCASSLGRQGKGNEQFFGPGTRLTVL.

V usage is TRBV5-1 and J usage is TRBJ2-7; perhaps TRBD2 as D (6 bases). Between the trimmed V and J ends, which lost 0 bases and 2 bases, there was a span of 15 bases. CDR1 is SGHRS and CDR2 is YFSETQ in the germline V gene. This CDR3 is built from 16 residues. The CDR3 bases are TGCGCCAGCAGCTTGGCGTGGGGGGAAGGGGCCTACGAGCAGTACTTC. This sequence encodes CASSLAWGEGAYEQYF.

The chain has TRBV2 and TRBJ2-5; TRBD1 matches 10 bases. The CDR3 loop spans 15 amino acids. CDR1 and CDR2 from the germline V gene are SNHLY and FYNNEI. With 3 bases clipped from V and 4 bases from J, the junction kept 5 bases outside the gene matches. CDR3 residues: CASSEPGQGTETQYF. The CDR3 DNA reads as TGTGCCAGCAGTGAGCCGGGACAGGGGACAGAGACCCAGTACTTC.

The chain joins TRBV27 to TRBJ2-7; D gene unclear. The V gene's germline CDR1 is MNHEY and CDR2 SMNVEV (reference sequence). V was pared by 3 bases and J by 2 bases, with 17 bases between. The CDR3 runs 16 residues. In DNA, the CDR3 is TGTGCCAGCAGTTTCCGACAAACCCCGAAACCCTACGAGCAGTACTTC. Translated, it gives CASSFRQTPKPYEQYF.

As regards this clone: This CDR3 is also generated by other DNA sequences in the sample. CDR3 sequence reads: CASSEAGYGYTF. For the CDR3, the DNA is TGTGCCAGCAGTGAAGCAGGGTATGGCTACACCTTC. V gene TRBV2 combines with J gene TRBJ1-2; D is unresolved. V shed 0 bases and J shed 5 bases, with 4 bases lying between them. CDR1 is SNHLY, CDR2 FYNNEI, per germline. The CDR3 is 12 residues long.

For this clone: Different DNA sequences within this sample yield the same CDR3. The chain couples TRBV6-1 to TRBJ1-2, with TRBD1 as a possible D gene (5 bases). Per the germline V gene, CDR1 is MNHNS and CDR2 is SASEGT. V lost 6 bases and J 8 bases, leaving 10 bases between the germline ends. The CDR3 covers 11 residues. This CDR3 is CASSRVSGYTF. In DNA form, the CDR3 reads TGTGCCAGCAGCAGGGTTTCGGGCTACACCTTC.

The genes are TRBV30 and TRBJ1-5; a weak D match, TRBD1 (5 bases). Germline CDR1 and CDR2: GTSNPN and SVGIG (reference sequence). This CDR3 spans 13 amino acids. Trimming removed 5 bases at V and 5 bases at J, with 13 bases between. CDR3 sequence: CAWSRGWDQPQHF. The CDR3 bases are TGTGCCTGGTCTAGGGGTTGGGATCAGCCCCAGCATTTT. Supplemented by reference TRBV30 and TRBJ1-5, the full variable domain reads SQTIHQWPATLVQPVGSPLSLECTVEGTSNPNLYWYRQAAGRGLQLLFYSVGIGQISSEVPQNLSASRPQDRQFILSSKKLLLSDSGFYLCAWSRGWDQPQHFGDGTRLSIL.

This clone was counted a few times. The same CDR3 can be traced to other DNA sequences in this sample. The J gene is TRBJ1-2, the V gene TRBV10-3; D not resolved. Looked up from germline, CDR1 is ENHRY and CDR2 is SYGVKD. This CDR3 spans 12 amino acids. The germline V and J ends were trimmed by 0 bases and 4 bases, with 3 bases remaining between them. The CDR3 DNA reads TGTGCCATCAGTGAGTCCGGCTATGGCTACACCTTC. Translation: CAISESGYGYTF.

The rearrangement links TRBV5-4 to TRBJ2-7, with 7 bases that match TRBD2. Germline V gene lookup returns CDR1 SGHNT and CDR2 YYREEE (reference sequence). J gave up 0 bases and V 4 bases, and 4 bases lay outside the gene matches. The CDR3 consists of 14 residues. CDR3 bases: TGTGCCAGCAGCGACCGGACTAGCTCCTACGAGCAGTACTTC. Protein product: CASSDRTSSYEQYF.

The chain is built from TRBV11-1 and TRBJ2-1; possible D gene TRBD2, 6 bases. From germline, CDR1 is SGHAT and CDR2 FQDESV (reference sequence). The V and J ends lost 4 bases and 0 bases respectively, with 13 bases between them. The CDR3 is 16 amino acids. CDR3 in amino acids: CASSSAGVGSYNEQFF. In DNA, the CDR3 is TGTGCCAGCAGCTCAGCGGGCGTAGGCTCCTACAATGAGCAGTTCTTC.

The V call is TRBV30, the J call TRBJ1-5; 9 bases are shared with TRBD1. The CDR3 has 14 amino acids. Germline CDR1 and CDR2: GTSNPN and SVGIG (reference sequence). Trimming removed 0 bases from V and 6 bases from J; junction bases left unmatched: 3. CDR3 in DNA: TGTGCCTGGAGTGTACAGGGGGCCGGTCAGCCCCAGCATTTT. Amino acids: CAWSVQGAGQPQHF.

The chain has TRBV30 and TRBJ1-2; maybe TRBD1 (5 bases). The CDR3 covers 13 residues. V was cut by 5 bases and J by 4 bases, with 14 bases left in between. Germline loops: CDR1 GTSNPN, CDR2 SVGIG (reference sequence). The CDR3 nucleotides read TGTGCCTGGGCCCGGGGCGCGGGCTATGGCTACACCTTC. This encodes CAWARGAGYGYTF. Full variable domain (missing parts from reference TRBV30 and TRBJ1-2): SQTIHQWPATLVQPVGSPLSLECTVEGTSNPNLYWYRQAAGRGLQLLFYSVGIGQISSEVPQNLSASRPQDRQFILSSKKLLLSDSGFYLCAWARGAGYGYTFGSGTRLTVV.

The CDR3 DNA reads TGCGCCAGCAGCTTCGGGGCCAACACTGAAGCTTTCTTT. It codes for CASSFGANTEAFF. The V call is TRBV5-1, the J call TRBJ1-1, with D maybe TRBD1 (5 bases). The V end lost 2 bases, the J end lost 2 bases, and 7 bases lay between the germline ends. CDR1 and CDR2 (germline): SGHRS, YFSETQ. This CDR3 has 13 residues.

This clone was seen a single time. The chain combines TRBV5-1 with TRBJ2-1; 7 bases are a match to TRBD2. V was clipped by 4 bases and J by 2 bases; unmatched bases: 6. There are 15 residues in the CDR3. Germline V lookup: CDR1 SGHRS, CDR2 YFSETQ. The CDR3 nucleotides read TGCGCCAGCAGCCCTGGGAGCGGGACCTACAATGAGCAGTTCTTC. Amino acid sequence: CASSPGSGTYNEQFF.

The chain combines TRBV5-6 with TRBJ2-7; no clear D. The ends were cut back, 0 bases at V and 0 bases at J, with 7 bases in the middle. Germline loops: CDR1 SGHDT, CDR2 YYEEEE. This CDR3 region has 14 residues. The CDR3 coding sequence is TGTGCCAGCAGCTTGGTGGGATCCTCCTACGAGCAGTACTTC. It encodes CASSLVGSSYEQYF.

V usage is TRBV7-2 and J usage is TRBJ2-1; D might be TRBD1 or TRBD2, each matching 5 bases. Looked up from germline, CDR1 is SGHTA and CDR2 is FQGNSA. This CDR3 comprises 15 residues. V was clipped by 2 bases and J by 4 bases, with 12 bases between them. In DNA form, the CDR3 reads TGTGCCAGCAGCTTATCCGGGACCCGGTACAATGAGCAGTTCTTC. It is translated as CASSLSGTRYNEQFF.

The chain's CDR3 is CASSGQGDEQYF. CDR3 coding DNA: TGTGCCAGCAGTGGACAGGGCGACGAGCAGTACTTC. V is TRBV2 and J is TRBJ2-7; 7 bases are a match to TRBD1. Germline CDR1 reads SNHLY; CDR2 reads FYNNEI. The CDR3 spans 12 residues. The ends lost 4 bases at V and 5 bases at J; junction bases unmatched: 2.

The V call is TRBV19, the J call TRBJ2-4; 8 nucleotides agree with TRBD1. CDR3 length equals 14 residues. The V segment lost 6 bases and the J segment 1 base; nucleotides outside the gene matches: 2. Looked up from germline, CDR1 is LNHDA and CDR2 is SQIVND (reference sequence). CDR3 sequence: CASSRQGAKNIQYF. The CDR3 DNA follows: TGTGCCAGTAGCCGACAGGGGGCCAAAAACATTCAGTACTTC.

The chain has TRBV10-3 and TRBJ2-7; D not certain. Germline values: CDR1 ENHRY, CDR2 SYGVKD. V gave up 2 bases and J gave up 7 bases, with 12 bases separating them. This CDR3 is built from 13 residues. The CDR3 DNA is TGTGCCATCAGTGAGGCATCAAGGGATGAGCAGTACTTC. This encodes CAISEASRDEQYF.